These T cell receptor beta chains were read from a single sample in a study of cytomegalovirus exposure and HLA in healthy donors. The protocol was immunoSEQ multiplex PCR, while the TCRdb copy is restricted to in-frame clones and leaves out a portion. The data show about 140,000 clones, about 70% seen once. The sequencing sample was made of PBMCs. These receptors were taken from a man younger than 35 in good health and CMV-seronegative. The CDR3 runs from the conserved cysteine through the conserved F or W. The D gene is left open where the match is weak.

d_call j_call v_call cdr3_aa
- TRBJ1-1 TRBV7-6 CASSLVAGKNTEAFF
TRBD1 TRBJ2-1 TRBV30 CAWSATGASYNEQFF
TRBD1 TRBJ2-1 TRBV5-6 CASSYTGEEQFF
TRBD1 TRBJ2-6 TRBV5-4 CASSLWTGGGSGANVLTF
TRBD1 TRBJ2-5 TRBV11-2 CASSSRTGSHQETQYF
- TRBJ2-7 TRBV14 CASRGGPSYEQYF
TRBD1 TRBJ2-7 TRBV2 CASRDRDLPYEQYF
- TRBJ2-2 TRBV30 CAWRFRTTGELFF
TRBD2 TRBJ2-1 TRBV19 CASSSSGPTYNEQFF
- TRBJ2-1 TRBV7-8 CASSLAAFYNEQFF
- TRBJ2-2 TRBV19 CASYRDRGTGELFF
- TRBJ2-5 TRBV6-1 CATLPGSGETQYF
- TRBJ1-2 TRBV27 CASSFQGSGYGYTF
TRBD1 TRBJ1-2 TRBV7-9 CASSLWVSGQGMWNYGYTF
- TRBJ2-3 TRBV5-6 CASSRGGGGGLIDTQYF
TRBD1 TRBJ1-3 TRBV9 CASSVETGGGNTIYF
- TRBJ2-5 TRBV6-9 CASSSPPPGQETQYF